Included here is one T cell receptor beta chain sequence, with context. Its cognate antigen is unknown. The CDR3 spans 13 residues. Germline loops: CDR1 SQVTM, CDR2 ANQGSEA. Trimming cost V 7 bases and J 3 bases; bases outside gene matches: 8. PCR involved 60 Vbeta and 13 Jbeta primers. Clones were sequenced by immunoSEQ multiplex PCR, and TCRdb holds only the in-frame ones, with some missing. The repertoire holds about 140,000 clones, with approximately 82% as singletons. These data belong to a study of cytomegalovirus exposure and HLA in healthy donors. Study background: Of 398 genotyped donors, about 81% clustered with self-reported Caucasian donors. Overall study results and limits: Apparent HLA restriction characterized most CMV-associated TCR beta chains in a later analysis.

Donors consisted of healthy bone marrow donors. Sequencing used PBMCs. The chain recombines TRBV29-1 with TRBJ1-2; TRBD1 aligns across 7 bases. The receptor was derived from a man between 18 and 35 years old in good health and CMV-seropositive. The CDR3 DNA is TGCAGCGCCGGAGCAGGGGGGTACTATGGCTACACCTTC. It encodes CSAGAGGYYGYTF.